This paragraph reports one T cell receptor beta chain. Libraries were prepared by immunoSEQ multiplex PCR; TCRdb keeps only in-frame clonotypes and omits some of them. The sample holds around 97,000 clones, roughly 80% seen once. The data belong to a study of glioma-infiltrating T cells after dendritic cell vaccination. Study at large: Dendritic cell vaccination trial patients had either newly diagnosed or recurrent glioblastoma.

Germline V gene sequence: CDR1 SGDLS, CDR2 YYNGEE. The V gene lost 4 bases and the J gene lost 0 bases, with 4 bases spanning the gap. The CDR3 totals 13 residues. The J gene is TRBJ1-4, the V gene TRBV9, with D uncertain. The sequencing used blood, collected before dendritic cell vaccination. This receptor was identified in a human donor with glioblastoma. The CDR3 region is CASSTTTNEKLFF. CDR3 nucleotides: TGTGCCAGCAGCACAACAACTAATGAAAAACTGTTTTTT.